Each of the 20 T cell receptor beta chains below was sequenced from the same sample in a study of Graves' ophthalmopathy and Graves' hyperthyroidism. RNA transcripts were the source from which TCR beta CDR3 regions were amplified. First-round RT-PCR with HTBI primers preceded a second-round multiplex PCR. One entry per CDR3 protein results from TCRdb running MiXCR on the multiplex PCR reads. The repertoire holds 650,000 to 900,000 distinct CDR3 sequences, 35% to 50% seen once, with 40% to 45% in the top ten. The sample consisted of peripheral blood. These TCRs come from an adult man with Graves' ophthalmopathy.

The table lists this clonotype with many counts. The chain is built from TRBV12-3 or TRBV12-4 and TRBJ1-2; D not resolved. The CDR3 runs to 15 residues. V lost 5 bases and J 8 bases, leaving 21 bases between the germline ends. CDR3 nucleotide sequence: TGTGCCAGCAGTCCTGATGGACGGTCGGTCGCGGGCTACACCTTC. It specifies CASSPDGRSVAGYTF.

V gene TRBV27 combines with J gene TRBJ2-5, with unresolved D. Germline CDR1 reads MNHEY; CDR2 reads SMNVEV (reference sequence). The CDR3 is 14 residues long. With 5 bases removed from V and 5 bases from J, the gap between germline ends came to 15 bases. The CDR3 region has the DNA TGTGCCAGCAGTCTGACGGACGGTGCGGAGACCCAGTACTTC. This encodes CASSLTDGAETQYF.

The genes are TRBV7-6 and TRBJ2-7; 8 positions match TRBD2. CDR1 is SGHVS and CDR2 is FNYEAQ in the germline V gene. V lost 2 bases to trimming and J lost 0 bases; unmatched junction nucleotides: 3. This CDR3 spans 15 amino acids. The DNA for the CDR3 is TGTGCCAGCAGCTTAAGGGCGGGGGGCTCCTACGAGCAGTACTTC. Protein: CASSLRAGGSYEQYF.

The rearrangement uses TRBV3-1 and TRBJ2-7; possible D gene TRBD1, 7 bases. Germline V gene sequence: CDR1 LGHDT, CDR2 YNNKEL (reference sequence). V lost 4 bases and J lost 6, with 13 bases in between. The CDR3 covers 13 residues. The CDR3 DNA reads TGTGCCAGCAGCCCCTTTCAGGGGGGCGAGCAGTACTTC. Translating it yields CASSPFQGGEQYF.

Here the CDR3 reads CSAQGDGNQPQHF. Written as DNA, the CDR3 is TGCAGTGCCCAGGGCGATGGCAATCAGCCCCAGCATTTT. This chain uses TRBV20-1 with TRBJ1-5; maybe TRBD1 (5 bases). Germline V gene sequence: CDR1 DFQATT, CDR2 SNEGSKA (reference sequence). The CDR3 sequence is 13 residues long. V was trimmed by 6 bases and J by 2 bases, leaving 11 bases between them.

The chain uses TRBV20-1 and TRBJ1-6, with D possibly being TRBD1 (5 bases). Trimming shortened V by 1 base and J by 6 bases, and 10 bases separated the two germline ends. Germline CDR1 reads DFQATT; CDR2 reads SNEGSKA (reference sequence). CDR3 size: 14 residues. The CDR3 sequence is CSARGGGSNSPLHF. The DNA for the CDR3 is TGCAGTGCTAGAGGTGGGGGTTCTAATTCACCCCTCCACTTT.

This clonotype was counted ten times or more. The chain couples TRBV9 to TRBJ1-1; 10 nucleotides agree with TRBD1. Germline assignment: CDR1 SGDLS and CDR2 YYNGEE. The length of the CDR3 is 12 residues. The junction had 5 bases not matched to a gene; V was cut back by 3 bases and J by 12 bases. CDR3 DNA: TGTGCCAGCAGCGGCCGGGACAGGGGACCTTTCTTT. Its translation is CASSGRDRGPFF.

The table lists this clonotype with many counts. The chain recombines TRBV4-1 with TRBJ1-1, with a tentative D call TRBD1 (6 bases). The CDR3 has 13 residues. CDR1 and CDR2 (germline): MGHRA, YSYEKL. Trimming cost V 5 bases and J 7 bases, with 14 bases left between them. CDR3 protein: CASSRQGISEAFF. The CDR3 region has the DNA TGCGCCAGCAGCAGGCAGGGGATAAGTGAAGCTTTCTTT.

V is TRBV28 and J is TRBJ2-7; D is unclear. V was pared by 2 bases and J by 5 bases, with 7 bases between. CDR1 and CDR2 (germline): MDHEN, SYDVKM. This CDR3 contains 12 residues. The CDR3 DNA reads as TGTGCCAGCAGTTTAAGTAGGGACGAGCAGTACTTC. Protein product: CASSLSRDEQYF.

The J gene is TRBJ2-2, the V gene TRBV7-9; 9 bases fit TRBD1. Germline CDR1 and CDR2: SEHNR and FQNEAQ (reference sequence). This CDR3 spans 17 amino acids. Trimming took 6 bases from V and 5 from J; bases not matched to a gene: 13. CDR3 residues: CASSLRVTGGRTGELFF. CDR3 sequence (DNA): TGTGCCAGCAGTTTACGAGTGACAGGGGGACGTACCGGGGAGCTGTTTTTT.

Concerning this clonotype itself: This sequence may be a read error, since a much larger clone differs from it by one base. This chain uses TRBV2 with TRBJ1-5, with 10 bases that match TRBD1. This CDR3 has 15 residues. Germline-derived CDR1 and CDR2 are SNHLY and FYNNEI. V lost 6 bases and J lost 1; bases outside the gene matches: 3. The CDR3 DNA sequence: TGTGCCAGCAGCGGGACAGGGGTCAGCAATCAGCCCCAGCATTTT. This gives the protein CASSGTGVSNQPQHF.

The chain employs TRBV10-2 and TRBJ2-5; D is undetermined. This CDR3 has 14 residues. The germline V gene encodes CDR1 WSHSY and CDR2 SAAADI. Trimming took off 1 base at V and 2 bases at J, with 8 bases between the two ends. The CDR3 protein is CASSELRIQETQYF. The CDR3, as DNA: TGCGCCAGCAGTGAGTTGCGGATTCAAGAGACCCAGTACTTC.

The chain employs TRBV5-5 and TRBJ1-5; D unresolved. Germline lookup yields CDR1 SGHKS and CDR2 YYEKEE (reference sequence). CDR3 length: 15 amino acids. Trimming took 1 base from V and 5 from J, leaving 13 bases between them. The CDR3 DNA follows: TGTGCCAGCAGCTTGTTTGAGACGGCCTATCAGCCCCAGCATTTT. It translates to CASSLFETAYQPQHF.

This clonotype was picked up many times. The J gene is TRBJ1-1, the V gene TRBV14, with D perhaps matching TRBD1 (5 bases). The CDR3 spans 13 residues. Trimming cost V 4 bases and J 1 base, with 7 bases left between them. Germline-derived CDR1 and CDR2 are SGHDN and FVKESK. This chain's CDR3 is CASSPQANTEAFF. The CDR3 DNA follows: TGTGCCAGCAGCCCACAGGCGAACACTGAAGCTTTCTTT. Together with reference TRBV14 and TRBJ1-1, the CDR3 gives the full variable domain: EAGVTQFPSHSVIEKGQTVTLRCDPISGHDNLYWYRRVMGKEIKFLLHFVKESKQDESGMPNNRFLAERTGGTYSTLKVQPAELEDSGVYFCASSPQANTEAFFGQGTRLTVV.

This clonotype showed up many times. This rearrangement joins TRBV10-3 to TRBJ2-7, with D possibly being TRBD1 (5 bases). This CDR3 spans 13 amino acids. The V gene lost 4 bases and the J gene lost 2 bases, with 9 bases spanning the gap. Germline CDR1 ENHRY, CDR2 SYGVKD. CDR3: CAISARVTYEQYF. CDR3 in DNA: TGTGCCATCAGTGCCAGGGTTACCTACGAGCAGTACTTC.

The V call is TRBV10-3, the J call TRBJ1-2; D gene uncertain. The V and J ends lost 4 bases and 4 bases respectively, with 16 bases between them. From germline, CDR1 is ENHRY and CDR2 SYGVKD. The CDR3 is made up of 15 amino acids. CDR3 sequence (DNA): TGTGCCATCAGTGGGACGGGGTACGGTGGCTATGGCTACACCTTC. This sequence encodes CAISGTGYGGYGYTF.

This clonotype was recorded a few times. The CDR3 spells CASSPSGTGGLSGANVLTF. The CDR3 DNA sequence: TGTGCCAGCAGCCCTTCCGGGACAGGGGGCCTCTCTGGGGCCAACGTCCTGACTTTC. V and J are TRBV7-8 and TRBJ2-6; the match to TRBD1 covers 12 bases. Per germline, CDR1 SGHVS and CDR2 FQNEAQ. CDR3 size: 19 residues. Unmatched junction bases numbered 8, after V lost 5 bases and J lost 0 bases.

This clonotype has a count of ten or more. The chain has TRBV25-1 and TRBJ2-7, with 9 bases lining up with TRBD1. There are 15 residues in the CDR3. The V segment lost 3 bases and the J segment 5 bases; nucleotides outside the gene matches: 8. The germline gives CDR1 MGHDK, CDR2 SYGVNS. CDR3 sequence reads: CASSDHWGQGNEQYF. The CDR3 region has the DNA TGTGCCAGCAGTGATCACTGGGGACAGGGCAACGAGCAGTACTTC.

This clonotype has a count of ten or more. The rearrangement links TRBV14 to TRBJ2-6; D not resolved. The CDR3 runs to 17 residues. Deletions cut 1 base from V and 0 bases from J, with 10 bases between. In germline, CDR1 is SGHDN, CDR2 FVKESK. The chain's CDR3 is CASSQASALSGANVLTF. The CDR3 bases are TGTGCCAGCAGCCAAGCCTCGGCCCTCTCTGGGGCCAACGTCCTGACTTTC.

In its sample, this clonotype was seen a few times. The rearrangement links TRBV29-1 to TRBJ2-2; no clear D gene. Trimming cost V 0 bases and J 1 base, with 6 bases left between them. Germline CDR1 and CDR2: SQVTM and ANQGSEA. The CDR3 runs 14 residues. Here the CDR3 reads CSVEEQMNTGELFF. CDR3 DNA: TGCAGCGTTGAAGAACAGATGAACACCGGGGAGCTGTTTTTT.